This entry lists 13 T cell receptor beta chains sequenced from one sample in a study of blood T cells in healthy people across ages. A sample-barcoded 5' primer and a J-beta primer mix were used in a second PCR of roughly 7 to 11 cycles. Using its own MiXCR run on the 5' RACE reads, TCRdb lists one record per CDR3 protein. The sample gives 800,000 to 1,300,000 distinct CDR3 sequences, about 25% of which show up once; approximately 0.79% is in the top ten. The sample was also reused in another study, on T cells of mothers and their children.

Sequenced material: blood. All receptors derive from a girl aged 2-10 years in good health.

The V call is TRBV4-3, the J call TRBJ2-5; D not certain. With the DNA end fitting TRBJ2-7 better, the J assignment may be wrong. The CDR3 extends over 14 amino acids. The germline V gene has CDR1 LGHNA and CDR2 YSLEER. The CDR3 DNA follows: TGCGCCAGCAGCCAAGAGAGTAGGCTCTACGAGCAGTACTTC. Protein: CASSQESRLYEQYF.

The chain combines TRBV29-1 with TRBJ1-2, with TRBD1 matching 10 bases. The ends lost 7 bases at V and 6 bases at J; junction bases unmatched: 5. Germline CDR1 and CDR2: SQVTM and ANQGSEA. The CDR3 has 12 amino acids. CDR3 DNA: TGCAGCGAGCTTGGGACAGGGGATGGCTACACCTTC. Amino acids: CSELGTGDGYTF.

This clonotype was found a few times. The gene calls are TRBV20-1 and TRBJ2-5, with a weak D call TRBD2 (6 bases). The CDR3 covers 14 residues. Looked up from germline, CDR1 is DFQATT and CDR2 is SNEGSKA (reference sequence). The ends were cut back, 6 bases at V and 4 bases at J, with 18 bases in the middle. The CDR3: CSALEDYDIETQYF. The CDR3 DNA sequence: TGCAGTGCGCTGGAGGACTATGATATAGAGACCCAGTACTTC.

V usage is TRBV19 and J usage is TRBJ2-1; no firm D call. Per germline, CDR1 LNHDA and CDR2 SQIVND (reference sequence). V lost 4 bases to trimming and J lost 10 bases, with 14 bases between them. CDR3 size: 13 residues. The CDR3 region has the DNA TGTGCCAGTAGTAACGAGAAGTTCGGCGAGCAGTTCTTC. It codes for CASSNEKFGEQFF.

V is TRBV5-4 and J is TRBJ1-2, with D tentatively TRBD1 (5 bases). The CDR3 sequence is 14 residues long. Trimming removed 3 bases at V and 4 bases at J, with 13 bases between. The germline CDR1 and CDR2 sequences are SGHNT and YYREEE (reference sequence). The CDR3 spells CASSSSGTPYGYTF. The DNA for the CDR3 is TGTGCCAGCAGCTCCTCCGGGACTCCCTATGGCTACACCTTC.

This clonotype was detected a few times. J is TRBJ2-7 and V is TRBV6-5; D may be TRBD2 (6 bases). The germline V gene has CDR1 MNHEY and CDR2 SVGAGI. This CDR3 comprises 17 residues. Trimming shortened V by 2 bases and J by 1 base, and 18 bases separated the two germline ends. The CDR3 protein is CASSYPTGGFSSYEQYF. The CDR3 nucleotides read TGTGCCAGCAGTTACCCGACTGGGGGGTTTTCATCCTACGAGCAGTACTTC.

The chain combines TRBV20-1 with TRBJ2-1; 7 bases are a match to TRBD1. V lost 6 bases, J lost 4 bases, and 15 bases stayed unmatched. CDR3 length equals 16 residues. CDR1 and CDR2 (germline): DFQATT, SNEGSKA (reference sequence). CDR3 bases: TGCAGTGCCAAAATACTCCCGGGACAGAGGTACAATGAGCAGTTCTTC. Protein: CSAKILPGQRYNEQFF.

This clonotype was detected a few times. CDR3 DNA sequence: TGTGCCAGCAGCACCGGGGAAGACCACAATGAGCAGTTCTTC. Protein: CASSTGEDHNEQFF. V usage is TRBV7-9 and J usage is TRBJ2-1; TRBD2 might be the D (5 bases). The germline CDR1 and CDR2 sequences are SEHNR and FQNEAQ (reference sequence). The CDR3 spans 14 residues. Trimming took off 5 bases at V and 5 bases at J, with 13 bases between the two ends.

This clonotype showed up just a few times. The chain uses TRBV10-3 and TRBJ2-5, with 11 bases that match TRBD1. The J call may be mistaken, given a closer DNA end match to TRBJ2-1. The CDR3 is made up of 15 amino acids. Germline V gene sequence: CDR1 ENHRY, CDR2 SYGVKD. The CDR3 DNA follows: TGTGCCATCGGACTGCAACCGGGACAGGGGGATAAGCAGTTCTTC. Translated, it gives CAIGLQPGQGDKQFF.

V is TRBV4-3 and J is TRBJ2-4, with D tentatively TRBD2 (6 bases). Per the germline V gene, CDR1 is LGHNA and CDR2 is YSLEER. The CDR3 totals 15 residues. The V end lost 0 bases, the J end lost 5 bases, and 11 bases lay between the germline ends. The CDR3 loop is CASSQDRGTENIQYF. CDR3 bases: TGCGCCAGCAGCCAAGATCGGGGGACCGAAAACATTCAGTACTTC.

This clonotype was counted a few times. The chain uses TRBV12-3 or TRBV12-4 and TRBJ2-5; 8 nucleotides match TRBD2. The V and J ends lost 7 bases and 11 bases, in that order; junction bases with no gene match: 15. The CDR3 has 14 residues. The CDR3 is CASKPSGGIGEQYF. The CDR3 coding sequence is TGTGCCAGCAAACCCAGCGGGGGAATAGGAGAGCAGTACTTC.

This clonotype was detected a few times. The V and J genes are TRBV5-6 and TRBJ2-2; D remains ambiguous. Germline V gene data show CDR1 as SGHDT and CDR2 as YYEEEE. V was shortened by 0 bases and J by 6 bases, with 9 bases between the two germline ends. There are 14 residues in the CDR3. The CDR3 DNA follows: TGTGCCAGCAGCTTGGCCGTTTTGCCCGGGGAGCTGTTTTTT. Translation: CASSLAVLPGELFF.

The V and J genes are TRBV29-1 and TRBJ1-3; TRBD1 agrees at 8 bases. Germline CDR1 and CDR2: SQVTM and ANQGSEA. V trimming: 2 bases; J trimming: 4 bases; junction bases outside the gene matches: 1. The CDR3 totals 13 residues. The CDR3 region is CSVEQGAGNTIYF. In nucleotides, the CDR3 is TGCAGCGTTGAACAGGGGGCAGGAAACACCATATATTTT.